Below are 22 T cell receptor beta chains sequenced from a single sample in a study of CXCR3-negative and CXCR3-positive naive CD8 T cells. What these receptors recognize is not known. Researchers prepared the TRB cDNA libraries using 5' RACE with UMI labels. TCRdb reprocessed the 5' RACE reads; each CDR3 protein has one entry and no DNA is given. This sample contains roughly 61,000 distinct CDR3 sequences. Whole-study results and caveats: TRB CDR3s were more hydrophobic in CXCR3-positive than in CXCR3-negative naive cells.

Sequencing input: naive CXCR3+ CD8+ T cells from blood. Subset described: CD45RO-CCR7+CD27+CD95- naive CD8+ T cells expressing CXCR3 (TNR3+). The receptor set was obtained from a human donor in good health. Some clones in this sample may be carry-over from other donors' samples.

The CDR3 protein is CASSPGQGDVGELFF. The chain recombines TRBV28 with TRBJ2-2; TCRdb gives TRBD1 as the D gene, but with no DNA this cannot be confirmed. This CDR3 contains 15 residues. Per the germline V gene, CDR1 is MDHEN and CDR2 is SYDVKM.

This chain connects TRBV29-1 to TRBJ1-2; no DNA is available, so the TRBD1 call from TCRdb remains unchecked. The CDR3 consists of 15 residues. Per germline, CDR1 SQVTM and CDR2 ANQGSEA. CDR3 region: CSVVMGQGDSDGYTF.

This chain connects TRBV2 to TRBJ2-1; lacking DNA, the TRBD2 call made by TCRdb goes unchecked. The V gene's germline CDR1 is SNHLY and CDR2 FYNNEI. The CDR3 is 16 amino acids. CDR3 residues: CASSDAGEWEVNEQFF.

This chain joins TRBV29-1 and TRBJ2-7; TCRdb's assignment of TRBD1 cannot be checked, as there is no DNA. Germline-derived CDR1 and CDR2 are SQVTM and ANQGSEA. The CDR3 contains 16 residues. The chain's CDR3 is CSVQFLAEGVRDEQYF.

The V and J genes are TRBV27 and TRBJ2-1. This CDR3 comprises 15 residues. Germline V lookup: CDR1 MNHEY, CDR2 SMNVEV (reference sequence). CDR3 region: CASSFRDSSYNEQFF.

The chain recombines TRBV5-5 with TRBJ2-1; TCRdb picks TRBD1, but there is no DNA to check that call. This CDR3 region has 15 residues. CDR1 is SGHKS and CDR2 is YYEKEE in the germline V gene (reference sequence). The CDR3: CASSQTGSPYNEQFF.

The chain has TRBV7-6 and TRBJ1-2; TCRdb lists TRBD1, though no DNA is available to test this call. The CDR3 has 14 amino acids. CDR1 and CDR2 from the germline V gene are SGHVS and FNYEAQ. CDR3 residues: CASSLEGAPDGYTF.

The chain recombines TRBV4-3 with TRBJ1-2. Per germline, CDR1 LGHNA and CDR2 YSLEER. The CDR3 is 16 amino acids. CDR3 in amino acids: CASSQDLGWLNYGYTF.

This CDR3 reads CASSPGQGKLNEQFF. The genes are TRBV14 and TRBJ2-1; TCRdb indicates TRBD1, and absent DNA this call remains unverified. There are 15 residues in the CDR3. Looked up from germline, CDR1 is SGHDN and CDR2 is FVKESK. The full variable domain, its missing parts supplied by reference TRBV14 and TRBJ2-1, is EAGVTQFPSHSVIEKGQTVTLRCDPISGHDNLYWYRRVMGKEIKFLLHFVKESKQDESGMPNNRFLAERTGGTYSTLKVQPAELEDSGVYFCASSPGQGKLNEQFFGPGTRLTVL.

The chain links TRBV29-1 to TRBJ1-1; with no DNA, the TCRdb D assignment of TRBD1 cannot be verified. The CDR3 loop spans 16 amino acids. CDR1 is SQVTM and CDR2 is ANQGSEA in the germline V gene. CDR3: CSVEDFQGFRSTEAFF. The whole variable domain, remainder taken from reference TRBV29-1 and TRBJ1-1, is SAVISQKPSRDICQRGTSLTIQCQVDSQVTMMFWYRQQPGQSLTLIATANQGSEATYESGFVIDKFPISRPNLTFSTLTVSNMSPEDSSIYLCSVEDFQGFRSTEAFFGQGTRLTVV.

The V call is TRBV20-1, the J call TRBJ2-7; TCRdb proposes TRBD1, but this gene call is untestable without DNA. This CDR3 is built from 15 residues. Germline loops: CDR1 DFQATT, CDR2 SNEGSKA (reference sequence). The CDR3 loop is CSARGRDRELYEQYF.

The chain couples TRBV29-1 to TRBJ1-2; the TRBD1 assignment by TCRdb is unverifiable without DNA. The CDR3 extends over 14 amino acids. Germline V gene lookup returns CDR1 SQVTM and CDR2 ANQGSEA. The CDR3 region is CSVVLQGYNYGYTF. The variable domain in full, with the rest retrieved from reference TRBV29-1 and TRBJ1-2, is SAVISQKPSRDICQRGTSLTIQCQVDSQVTMMFWYRQQPGQSLTLIATANQGSEATYESGFVIDKFPISRPNLTFSTLTVSNMSPEDSSIYLCSVVLQGYNYGYTFGSGTRLTVV.

The gene calls are TRBV7-2 and TRBJ1-6; TCRdb reports TRBD1, a call that lacks DNA to check it against. There are 16 residues in the CDR3. The V gene's germline CDR1 is SGHTA and CDR2 FQGNSA. This CDR3 is CASSREAGGTNSPLHF. Full variable domain (rest looked up from reference TRBV7-2 and TRBJ1-6): GAGVSQSPSNKVTEKGKDVELRCDPISGHTALYWYRQSLGQGLEFLIYFQGNSAPDKSGLPSDRFSAERTGGSVSTLTIQRTQQEDSAVYLCASSREAGGTNSPLHFGNGTRLTVT.

J is TRBJ1-1 and V is TRBV12-3 or TRBV12-4. The CDR3 totals 11 residues. CDR3 loop: CASSFLTEAFF.

The chain links TRBV14 to TRBJ1-2; with no DNA, the TCRdb D assignment of TRBD1 cannot be verified. Germline V CDR1 and CDR2: SGHDN, FVKESK. CDR3 length: 15 amino acids. The CDR3 spells CASSQDQDSVYGYTF.

This chain uses TRBV20-1 with TRBJ2-7; TCRdb names TRBD2, which stays unverified in the absence of DNA. Germline CDR1 and CDR2: DFQATT and SNEGSKA (reference sequence). CDR3 length equals 13 residues. CDR3 sequence reads: CSGGASGGYEQYF.

The V call is TRBV28, the J call TRBJ2-7; TCRdb's assignment of TRBD1 cannot be checked, as there is no DNA. CDR1 and CDR2 (germline): MDHEN, SYDVKM. The CDR3 loop spans 16 amino acids. The chain's CDR3 is CASRPGHRGRLYEQYF.

This chain links TRBV14 with TRBJ2-1; TCRdb names TRBD1, which stays unverified in the absence of DNA. This CDR3 has 17 residues. From germline, CDR1 is SGHDN and CDR2 FVKESK. CDR3 sequence: CASSQEVGGTVYNEQFF.

The chain recombines TRBV29-1 with TRBJ2-1; TCRdb returns TRBD2, unconfirmable since there is no DNA. The CDR3 extends over 13 amino acids. The germline CDR1 and CDR2 sequences are SQVTM and ANQGSEA. CDR3 region: CSVEGGRTFIQFF.

This chain joins TRBV10-3 and TRBJ2-2; checking the TCRdb D call of TRBD1 is not possible without DNA. Germline values: CDR1 ENHRY, CDR2 SYGVKD. The CDR3 is 17 residues long. This chain's CDR3 is CAISLDSSDINTGELFF.

This CDR3 reads CASSLGRALSYEQYF. The chain combines TRBV12-3 or TRBV12-4 with TRBJ2-7; TCRdb returns TRBD2, unconfirmable since there is no DNA. The CDR3 length is 15 residues.

This rearrangement joins TRBV7-2 to TRBJ1-6; TCRdb names TRBD1, which stays unverified in the absence of DNA. Germline assignment: CDR1 SGHTA and CDR2 FQGNSA. The CDR3 has 16 amino acids. The CDR3 reads CASSPRDASYNSPLHF.